A single sample gave rise to the 26 T cell receptor beta chains below, sequenced in a study of blood T cell repertoires in COVID-19. The repertoire was sequenced with immunoSEQ multiplex PCR; TCRdb's copy has only in-frame clones and lacks some. The sample holds 200,000 or so clones, 85% seen once. Sequences were obtained from peripheral blood. These receptor sequences come from a person aged 70 to 85 with COVID-19, enrolled during active disease.

V and J are TRBV7-2 and TRBJ1-1; D is unresolved. CDR1 and CDR2 (germline): SGHTA, FQGNSA. This CDR3 is built from 14 residues. Trimming pared 5 bases from V and 1 base from J, leaving 11 bases between. The CDR3 protein is CASSPRWRNTEAFF. The CDR3 DNA follows: TGTGCCAGCAGCCCGCGTTGGAGGAACACTGAAGCTTTCTTT.

The chain recombines TRBV19 with TRBJ1-5; 7 bases are a match to TRBD1. The germline V gene has CDR1 LNHDA and CDR2 SQIVND (reference sequence). V lost 6 bases and J lost 3; bases outside the gene matches: 2. This CDR3 is 13 amino acids long. The CDR3 spells CASRTGVNQPQHF. As DNA, the CDR3 is TGTGCCAGTAGAACAGGGGTCAATCAGCCCCAGCATTTT. Variable domain in full (rest from reference TRBV19 and TRBJ1-5): DGGITQSPKYLFRKEGQNVTLSCEQNLNHDAMYWYRQDPGQGLRLIYYSQIVNDFQKGDIAEGYSVSREKKESFPLTVTSAQKNPTAFYLCASRTGVNQPQHFGDGTRLSIL.

This rearrangement joins TRBV15 to TRBJ1-2, with 7 bases matching TRBD1. Germline assignment: CDR1 LNHNV and CDR2 YYDKDF (reference sequence). Germline trimming cut 1 base from V and 7 bases from J; bases unmatched to any gene: 6. This CDR3 region has 14 residues. Written as DNA, the CDR3 is TGTGCCACCAGCAGAGGACAGGGTATCGGTGGCTACACCTTC. It codes for CATSRGQGIGGYTF.

The chain has TRBV19 and TRBJ2-3; 12 nucleotides match TRBD2. The CDR3 runs to 20 residues. V lost 6 bases, J lost 0 bases, and 16 bases stayed unmatched. Germline V gene sequence: CDR1 LNHDA, CDR2 SQIVND (reference sequence). CDR3 region: CASRRTYASGRGRSTDTQYF. The CDR3 DNA is TGTGCCAGTAGGCGGACTTACGCTAGCGGGAGGGGAAGGAGCACAGATACGCAGTATTTT. The full variable domain, in which reference TRBV19 and TRBJ2-3 provide the parts outside the CDR3, is DGGITQSPKYLFRKEGQNVTLSCEQNLNHDAMYWYRQDPGQGLRLIYYSQIVNDFQKGDIAEGYSVSREKKESFPLTVTSAQKNPTAFYLCASRRTYASGRGRSTDTQYFGPGTRLTVL.

As concerns this clone: One end of the junction is discordant with germline, which a read error may explain. This chain uses TRBV7-3 with TRBJ2-2; TRBD1 aligns across 10 bases. Germline values: CDR1 SGHTA, CDR2 FQGTGA. This CDR3 region has 17 residues. CDR3 in DNA: TGTGCCAGCAGTTTAAGCGCCGTGGACAGGGGGACCGGGGAGCTGTTTTTT. Its protein is CASSLSAVDRGTGELFF.

Here the CDR3 DNA reads TGTGCCAGCAGTCCCGGACAGGGATGGACTGAAGCTTTCTTT. It is translated as CASSPGQGWTEAFF. The rearrangement joins TRBV6-5 to TRBJ1-1, with 8 nucleotides matching TRBD1. V was clipped by 5 bases and J by 5 bases; unmatched bases: 7. Germline V gene data show CDR1 as MNHEY and CDR2 as SVGAGI. This CDR3 comprises 14 residues.

V and J are TRBV7-9 and TRBJ2-5; 11 nucleotides line up with TRBD2. The CDR3 spans 16 residues. V was pared by 4 bases and J by 3 bases, with 7 bases of the junction left unmatched. CDR1 and CDR2 (germline): SEHNR, FQNEAQ (reference sequence). CDR3 bases: TGTGCCAGCAGCTCCTCACTAGCGGGGGCAAAAGAGACCCAGTACTTC. Encoded protein: CASSSSLAGAKETQYF.

This chain joins TRBV6-5 and TRBJ2-5; D gene unclear. Germline values: CDR1 MNHEY, CDR2 SVGAGI. V dropped 5 bases and J dropped 5 bases, with 9 bases sitting between them. CDR3 length equals 12 residues. CDR3 protein: CASSPIRETQYF. The DNA for the CDR3 is TGTGCCAGCAGTCCTATTCGGGAGACCCAGTACTTC.

The chain links TRBV7-3 to TRBJ2-5; a weak D match, TRBD1 (6 bases). Trimming left V 1 base short and J 5 bases short, with 8 bases between. Germline CDR1 is SGHTA and CDR2 is FQGTGA. This CDR3 is 13 amino acids long. Written as DNA, the CDR3 is TGTGCCAGCAGCTTAATGCAGGGGGAGACCCAGTACTTC. Translation gives CASSLMQGETQYF. Supplemented by reference TRBV7-3 and TRBJ2-5, the full variable domain reads GAGVSQTPSNKVTEKGKYVELRCDPISGHTALYWYRQSLGQGPEFLIYFQGTGAADDSGLPNDRFFAVRPEGSVSTLKIQRTERGDSAVYLCASSLMQGETQYFGPGTRLLVL.

The chain combines TRBV29-1 with TRBJ2-7, with 8 bases aligning to TRBD1. Germline CDR1 reads SQVTM; CDR2 reads ANQGSEA. The CDR3 has 14 amino acids. Germline trimming cut 0 bases from V and 3 bases from J; bases unmatched to any gene: 4. The CDR3 here is CSVEDSDRDYEQYF. CDR3 DNA: TGCAGCGTTGAAGACTCGGACAGGGACTACGAGCAGTACTTC.

The chain employs TRBV5-6 and TRBJ1-4; D is unclear. This CDR3 spans 19 amino acids. Germline-derived CDR1 and CDR2 are SGHDT and YYEEEE. V lost 0 bases to trimming and J lost 2 bases, with 20 bases between them. This CDR3 is CASSLGQGRRSGTNEKLFF. CDR3 bases: TGTGCCAGCAGCTTGGGGCAAGGAAGGAGGAGCGGCACTAATGAAAAACTGTTTTTT.

The V gene is TRBV6-6, the J gene TRBJ1-1; D remains unclear. V lost 6 bases and J 10 bases, leaving 15 bases between the germline ends. The germline V gene encodes CDR1 MNHNY and CDR2 SVGAGI (reference sequence). This CDR3 has 12 amino acids. The CDR3 reads CASSKEMLGAFF. For the CDR3, the DNA is TGTGCCAGCAGCAAGGAAATGCTAGGAGCTTTCTTT.

V usage is TRBV24-1 and J usage is TRBJ2-2, with D perhaps matching TRBD1 (5 bases). This CDR3 has 16 residues. The V gene lost 0 bases and the J gene lost 1 base, with 8 bases spanning the gap. Germline lookup yields CDR1 KGHDR and CDR2 SFDVKD. Here the CDR3 DNA reads TGTGCCACCAGTGATTTGCAGGGTGGGAACACCGGGGAGCTGTTTTTT. Amino acids: CATSDLQGGNTGELFF.

The chain is built from TRBV6-5 and TRBJ1-1, with 9 bases fitting TRBD1. CDR3 length: 16 amino acids. V gave up 4 bases and J gave up 0 bases; unmatched junction bases: 6. CDR1 and CDR2 from the germline V gene are MNHEY and SVGAGI. This CDR3 reads CASSWTGVHLNTEAFF. As DNA, the CDR3 is TGTGCCAGCAGTTGGACAGGGGTCCATTTGAACACTGAAGCTTTCTTT.

The chain is built from TRBV28 and TRBJ1-5; D is undetermined. The CDR3 extends over 11 amino acids. V was trimmed by 5 bases and J by 8 bases, leaving 7 bases between them. CDR1 is MDHEN and CDR2 is SYDVKM in the germline V gene. CDR3 in amino acids: CASSRFKPQHF. For the CDR3, the DNA is TGTGCCAGCAGTCGGTTTAAGCCCCAGCATTTT.

There are a few counts of this clone. The rearrangement joins TRBV4-2 to TRBJ1-4; TRBD1 might be the D (5 bases). The CDR3 has 15 residues. CDR1 is LGHNA, CDR2 YNFKEQ, per germline. Trimming removed 0 bases from V and 13 bases from J, with 18 bases in between. The CDR3 reads CASSQEGRVGDGLFF. As DNA, the CDR3 is TGTGCCAGCAGCCAAGAGGGCAGGGTAGGGGATGGACTGTTTTTT.

The chain carries TRBV30 and TRBJ2-7; the match to TRBD2 covers 13 bases. J lost 4 bases, V lost 0 bases, and 0 bases had no gene match. Germline V lookup: CDR1 GTSNPN, CDR2 SVGIG (reference sequence). The CDR3 contains 14 residues. The DNA for the CDR3 is TGTGCCTGGAGTGTACTAGCGGGAGGGTACGAGCAGTACTTC. Protein product: CAWSVLAGGYEQYF.

The gene calls are TRBV6-1 and TRBJ2-5; TRBD2 matches at 11 bases. Germline V gene lookup returns CDR1 MNHNS and CDR2 SASEGT. V was clipped by 4 bases and J by 2 bases; unmatched bases: 6. This CDR3 is 16 amino acids long. The CDR3 bases are TGTGCCAGCAGTGTCATTAGCGGGAGGGTACAAGAGACCCAGTACTTC. The encoded protein is CASSVISGRVQETQYF.

The chain carries TRBV7-2 and TRBJ1-4, with 8 bases lining up with TRBD1. The junction had 2 bases not matched to a gene; V was cut back by 5 bases and J by 0 bases. Germline V gene lookup returns CDR1 SGHTA and CDR2 FQGNSA. CDR3 length equals 15 residues. The CDR3 DNA sequence: TGTGCCAGCAGCGCACAGGGGGCAACTAATGAAAAACTGTTTTTT. Amino acid sequence: CASSAQGATNEKLFF.

The chain has TRBV9 and TRBJ2-2; 10 nucleotides agree with TRBD2. V lost 0 bases, J lost 6 bases, and 8 bases stayed unmatched. This CDR3 is built from 17 residues. CDR1 SGDLS and CDR2 YYNGEE come from the germline V gene. CDR3 loop: CASSVDGSGRVAGELFF. CDR3 nucleotides: TGTGCCAGCAGCGTAGACGGAAGCGGGAGGGTTGCCGGGGAGCTGTTTTTT.

The CDR3 DNA follows: TGCGCCAGCAGCCAAGACGCCGGGACTACTCGCACAGATACGCAGTATTTT. This gives the protein CASSQDAGTTRTDTQYF. The chain couples TRBV4-3 to TRBJ2-3; 7 bases are a match to TRBD2. The germline V gene has CDR1 LGHNA and CDR2 YSLEER. The ends lost 0 bases at V and 1 base at J; junction bases unmatched: 7. This CDR3 spans 17 amino acids.

V is TRBV28 and J is TRBJ2-3, with 14 bases that match TRBD2. CDR1 is MDHEN, CDR2 SYDVKM, per germline. V lost 6 bases to trimming and J lost 5 bases; unmatched junction nucleotides: 13. The CDR3 contains 18 residues. The CDR3 DNA reads TGTGCCAGCAGCCATATACCGGGACTAGCGGGAGCTAGAGATACGCAGTATTTT. It is translated as CASSHIPGLAGARDTQYF.

The chain recombines TRBV4-2 with TRBJ2-1, with D possibly being TRBD2 (6 bases). The CDR3 is 17 amino acids. V lost 2 bases, J lost 0 bases, and 14 bases lay in between. CDR1 LGHNA and CDR2 YNFKEQ come from the germline V gene. The CDR3 DNA reads as TGTGCCAGCAGCCAATGGGCCCCCGGGAGCTCCTACAATGAGCAGTTCTTC. This encodes CASSQWAPGSSYNEQFF.

The CDR3 coding sequence is TGTGCCAGCAGTTTATGGCGGCAGGGGTACCATAATTCACCCCTCCACTTT. This codes for CASSLWRQGYHNSPLHF. The chain has TRBV28 and TRBJ1-6, with a weak D call TRBD1 (6 bases). CDR3 length: 17 amino acids. The germline V gene encodes CDR1 MDHEN and CDR2 SYDVKM. V was shortened by 0 bases and J by 5 bases, with 14 bases between the two germline ends. Using reference TRBV28 and TRBJ1-6 for the parts outside the CDR3, the full variable domain is DVKVTQSSRYLVKRTGEKVFLECVQDMDHENMFWYRQDPGLGLRLIYFSYDVKMKEKGDIPEGYSVSREKKERFSLILESASTNQTSMYLCASSLWRQGYHNSPLHFGNGTRLTVT.

Concerning this clone: Other DNA variants within this sample encode the same CDR3. The gene calls are TRBV5-6 and TRBJ1-5, with 9 positions matching TRBD1. J lost 2 bases, V lost 3 bases, and 3 bases had no gene match. CDR3 length: 15 amino acids. CDR1 is SGHDT, CDR2 YYEEEE, per germline. In DNA, the CDR3 is TGTGCCAGCAGCTCGGGGGACAGGGGCAATCAGCCCCAGCATTTT. Translated, it gives CASSSGDRGNQPQHF.

The chain recombines TRBV24-1 with TRBJ1-6, with 8 nucleotides matching TRBD1. Germline V lookup: CDR1 KGHDR, CDR2 SFDVKD. V gave up 7 bases and J gave up 5 bases; unmatched junction bases: 24. There are 21 residues in the CDR3. The CDR3 DNA reads TGTGCCACCAGCTTCACACAGGGGGATTTGATCTCGAGTGGGGATAATTCACCCCTCCACTTT. This codes for CATSFTQGDLISSGDNSPLHF.